What follows describes a single T cell receptor (beta chain). Its antigen remains unknown. This sample is drawn from a study of monozygotic twins with cystic fibrosis. Across the study: Libraries were built from around 3 micrograms of fragmented DNA using around 16 PCR cycles. Points from the study as a whole: No link emerged between shared CDR3 counts and age, concordance or severity. The repertoire was suggested to be naive-dominated, clonality median around 0.0095. Co-twins had the most similar V usage for 13 of 16 pairs, J for 8.

Generated by immunoSEQ multiplex PCR, the TCRdb table keeps only in-frame clones and is missing some. The sample shows more than 9,000 clones, approximately 85% of them seen only once. This CDR3 has 16 residues. Trimming at V came to 4 bases and at J to 2 bases, leaving 9 bases not matched to a gene. Germline V gene sequence: CDR1 SGHDT, CDR2 YYEEEE. The rearrangement links TRBV5-6 to TRBJ2-3; 8 bases line up with TRBD2. The TCR originated in a man in his late teens or twenties with cystic fibrosis. Specimen: blood. The CDR3 DNA sequence: TGTGCCAGCAGCCTTAGACTAGCGAGAACCACAGATACGCAGTATTTT. It codes for CASSLRLARTTDTQYF.